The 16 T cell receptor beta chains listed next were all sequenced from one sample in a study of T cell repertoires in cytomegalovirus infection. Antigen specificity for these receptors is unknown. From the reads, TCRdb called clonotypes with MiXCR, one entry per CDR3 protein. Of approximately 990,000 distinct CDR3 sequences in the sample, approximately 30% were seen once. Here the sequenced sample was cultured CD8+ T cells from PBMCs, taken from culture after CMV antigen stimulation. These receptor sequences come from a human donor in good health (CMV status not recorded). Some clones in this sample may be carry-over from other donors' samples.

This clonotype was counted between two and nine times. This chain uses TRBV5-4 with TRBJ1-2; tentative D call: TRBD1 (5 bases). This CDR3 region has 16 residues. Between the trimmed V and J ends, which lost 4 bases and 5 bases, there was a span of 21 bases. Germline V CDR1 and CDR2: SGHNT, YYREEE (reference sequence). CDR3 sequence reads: CASSPIPGSGGYGYTF. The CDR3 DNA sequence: TGTGCCAGCAGCCCTATCCCGGGATCGGGGGGGTATGGCTACACCTTC.

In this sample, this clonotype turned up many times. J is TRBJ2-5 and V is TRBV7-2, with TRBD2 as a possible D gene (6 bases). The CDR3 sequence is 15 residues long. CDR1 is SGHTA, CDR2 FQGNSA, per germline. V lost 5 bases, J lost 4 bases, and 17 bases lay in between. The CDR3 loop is CASSLTGTPGETQYF. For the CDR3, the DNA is TGTGCCAGCAGCCTAACCGGGACTCCGGGAGAGACCCAGTACTTC.

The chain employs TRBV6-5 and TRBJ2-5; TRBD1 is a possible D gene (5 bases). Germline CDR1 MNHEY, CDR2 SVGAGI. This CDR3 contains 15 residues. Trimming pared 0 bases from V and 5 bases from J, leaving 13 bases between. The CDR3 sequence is CASSYSIPGLETQYF. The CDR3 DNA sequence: TGTGCCAGCAGTTACTCAATCCCAGGGCTGGAGACCCAGTACTTC.

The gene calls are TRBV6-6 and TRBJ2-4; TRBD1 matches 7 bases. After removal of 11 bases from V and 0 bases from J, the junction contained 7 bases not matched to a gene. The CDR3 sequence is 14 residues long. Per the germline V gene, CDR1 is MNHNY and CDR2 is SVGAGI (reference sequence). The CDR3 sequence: CASSRDRAKNIQYF. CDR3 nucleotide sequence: TGTGCCTCTTCAAGGGACAGAGCCAAAAACATTCAGTACTTC.

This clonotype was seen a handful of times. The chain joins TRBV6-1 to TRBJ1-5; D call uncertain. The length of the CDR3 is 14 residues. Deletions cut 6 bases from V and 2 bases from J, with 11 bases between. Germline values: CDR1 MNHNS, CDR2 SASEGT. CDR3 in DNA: TGTGCCAGCAGCGAAACGCGGGGCAATCAGCCCCAGCATTTT. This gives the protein CASSETRGNQPQHF.

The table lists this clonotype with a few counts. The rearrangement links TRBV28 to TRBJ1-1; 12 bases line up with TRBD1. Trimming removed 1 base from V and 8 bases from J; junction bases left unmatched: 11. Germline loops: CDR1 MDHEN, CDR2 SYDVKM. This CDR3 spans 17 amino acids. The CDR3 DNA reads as TGTGCCAGCAGTTTATCAATGGGGGACAGGGGGCGTTTGGAAGCTTTCTTT. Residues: CASSLSMGDRGRLEAFF.

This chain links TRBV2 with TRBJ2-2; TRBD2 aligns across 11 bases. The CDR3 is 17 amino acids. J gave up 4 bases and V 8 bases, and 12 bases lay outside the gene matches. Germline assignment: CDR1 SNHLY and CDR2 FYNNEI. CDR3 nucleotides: TGTGCCAGCTCCCATCATAGCGGGGGGGCTCGCACCGGGGAGCTGTTTTTT. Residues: CASSHHSGGARTGELFF.

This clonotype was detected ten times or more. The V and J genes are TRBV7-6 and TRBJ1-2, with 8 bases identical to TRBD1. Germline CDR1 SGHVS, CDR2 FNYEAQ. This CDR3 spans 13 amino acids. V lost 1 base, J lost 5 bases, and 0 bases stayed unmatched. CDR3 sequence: CASSLGTGYGYTF. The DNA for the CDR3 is TGTGCCAGCAGCTTAGGGACAGGGTATGGCTACACCTTC.

The chain's CDR3 is CASSIGGRGHVYGYTF. The CDR3 coding sequence is TGTGCCAGTAGTATAGGCGGCAGGGGGCATGTCTATGGCTACACCTTC. J is TRBJ1-2 and V is TRBV19, with 8 bases that match TRBD1. This CDR3 spans 16 amino acids. Losses at the gene ends were 1 base for V and 4 bases for J; bases not matched to a gene: 8. In germline, CDR1 is LNHDA, CDR2 SQIVND (reference sequence).

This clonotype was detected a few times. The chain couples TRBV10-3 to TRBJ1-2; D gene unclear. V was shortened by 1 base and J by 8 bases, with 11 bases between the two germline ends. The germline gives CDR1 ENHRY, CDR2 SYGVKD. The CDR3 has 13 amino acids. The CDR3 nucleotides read TGTGCCATCAGTGAGTTGACCGGCGGAGGCTACACCTTC. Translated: CAISELTGGGYTF.

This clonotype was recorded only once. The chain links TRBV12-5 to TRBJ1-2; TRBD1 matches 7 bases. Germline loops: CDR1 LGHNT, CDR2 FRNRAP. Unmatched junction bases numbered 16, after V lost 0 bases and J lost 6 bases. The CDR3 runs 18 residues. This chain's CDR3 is CASGLVIDLRQGSHGYTF. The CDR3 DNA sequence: TGTGCTAGTGGTTTGGTCATAGACTTACGACAGGGATCCCATGGCTACACCTTC.

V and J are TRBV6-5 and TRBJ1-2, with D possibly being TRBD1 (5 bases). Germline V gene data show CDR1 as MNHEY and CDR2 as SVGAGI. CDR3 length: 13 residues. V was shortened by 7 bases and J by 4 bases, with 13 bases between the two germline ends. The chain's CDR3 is CASKTGPFYGYTF. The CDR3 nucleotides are TGTGCCAGCAAAACAGGCCCGTTCTATGGCTACACCTTC.

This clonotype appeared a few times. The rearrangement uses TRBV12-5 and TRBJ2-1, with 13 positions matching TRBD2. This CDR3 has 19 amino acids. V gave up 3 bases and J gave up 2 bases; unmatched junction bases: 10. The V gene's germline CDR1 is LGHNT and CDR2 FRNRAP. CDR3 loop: CASGFGPGLAGVTYNEQFF. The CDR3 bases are TGTGCTAGTGGTTTTGGCCCCGGACTAGCGGGGGTTACCTACAATGAGCAGTTCTTC.

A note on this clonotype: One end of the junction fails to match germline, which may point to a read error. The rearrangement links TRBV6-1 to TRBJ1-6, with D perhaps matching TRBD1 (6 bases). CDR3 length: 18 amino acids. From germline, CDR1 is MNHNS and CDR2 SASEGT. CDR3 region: CASSLRDIGRSYNLPLHF. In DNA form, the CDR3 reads TGTGCCAGCAGTTTGCGGGACATCGGACGGTCCTATAATTTACCCCTCCACTTT.

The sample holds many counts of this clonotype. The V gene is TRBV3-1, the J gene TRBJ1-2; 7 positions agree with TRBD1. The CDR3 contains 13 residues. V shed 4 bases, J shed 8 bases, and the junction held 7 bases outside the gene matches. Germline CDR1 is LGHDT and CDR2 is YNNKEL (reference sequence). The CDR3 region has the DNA TGTGCCAGCAGCCCTGGACAGGCCTTGGGCTACACCTTC. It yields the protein CASSPGQALGYTF. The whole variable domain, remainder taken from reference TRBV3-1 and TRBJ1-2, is DTAVSQTPKYLVTQMGNDKSIKCEQNLGHDTMYWYKQDSKKFLKIMFSYNNKELIINETVPNRFSPKSPDKAHLNLHINSLELGDSAVYFCASSPGQALGYTFGSGTRLTVV.

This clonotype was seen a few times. The CDR3 spells CASSRRDGAYEQYF. In DNA, the CDR3 is TGTGCCAGCAGTAGGAGGGACGGTGCCTACGAGCAGTACTTC. V is TRBV27 and J is TRBJ2-7; D possibly corresponds to TRBD2 (6 bases). V lost 5 bases and J 2 bases, leaving 13 bases between the germline ends. The CDR3 spans 14 residues. Germline V gives CDR1 MNHEY, CDR2 SMNVEV (reference sequence).